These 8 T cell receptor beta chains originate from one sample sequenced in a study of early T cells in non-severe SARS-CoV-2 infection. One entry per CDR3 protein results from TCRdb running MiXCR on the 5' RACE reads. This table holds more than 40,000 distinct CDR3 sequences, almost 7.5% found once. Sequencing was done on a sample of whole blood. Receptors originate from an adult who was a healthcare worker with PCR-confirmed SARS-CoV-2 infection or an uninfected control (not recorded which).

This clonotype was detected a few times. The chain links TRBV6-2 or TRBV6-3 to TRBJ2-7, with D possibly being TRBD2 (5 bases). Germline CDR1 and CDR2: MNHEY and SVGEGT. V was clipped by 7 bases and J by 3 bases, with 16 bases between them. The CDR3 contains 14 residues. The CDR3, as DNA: TGTGCCAGCACCACTGCAACGGGGATCTACGAGCAGTACTTC. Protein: CASTTATGIYEQYF.

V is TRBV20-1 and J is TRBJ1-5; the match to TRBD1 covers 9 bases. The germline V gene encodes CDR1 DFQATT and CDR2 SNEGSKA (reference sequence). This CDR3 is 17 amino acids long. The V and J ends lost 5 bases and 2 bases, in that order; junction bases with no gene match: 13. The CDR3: CSASIPTGGGGNQPQHF. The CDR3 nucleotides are TGCAGTGCTTCGATACCAACAGGGGGCGGAGGCAATCAGCCCCAGCATTTT.

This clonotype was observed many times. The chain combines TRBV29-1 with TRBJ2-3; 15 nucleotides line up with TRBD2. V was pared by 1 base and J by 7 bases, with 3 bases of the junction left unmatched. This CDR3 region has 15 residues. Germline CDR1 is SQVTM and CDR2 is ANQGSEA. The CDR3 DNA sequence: TGCAGCGTTGAAGGGACTAGCGGGGGGGTGAATACGCAGTATTTT. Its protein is CSVEGTSGGVNTQYF.

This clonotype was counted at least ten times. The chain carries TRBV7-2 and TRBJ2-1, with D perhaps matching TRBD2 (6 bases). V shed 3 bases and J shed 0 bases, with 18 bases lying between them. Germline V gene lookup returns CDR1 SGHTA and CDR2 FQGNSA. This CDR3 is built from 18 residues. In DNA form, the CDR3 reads TGTGCCAGCAGCTTCGCCGGGACTCCGTTAACCTCCTACAATGAGCAGTTCTTC. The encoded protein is CASSFAGTPLTSYNEQFF.

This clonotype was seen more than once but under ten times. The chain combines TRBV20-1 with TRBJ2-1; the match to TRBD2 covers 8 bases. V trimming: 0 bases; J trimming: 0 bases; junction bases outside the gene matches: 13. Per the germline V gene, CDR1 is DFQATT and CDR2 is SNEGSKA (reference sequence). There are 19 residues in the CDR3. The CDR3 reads CSARDLLIAGPSSYNEQFF. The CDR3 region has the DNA TGCAGTGCTAGAGATCTGTTAATAGCGGGGCCGAGCTCCTACAATGAGCAGTTCTTC.

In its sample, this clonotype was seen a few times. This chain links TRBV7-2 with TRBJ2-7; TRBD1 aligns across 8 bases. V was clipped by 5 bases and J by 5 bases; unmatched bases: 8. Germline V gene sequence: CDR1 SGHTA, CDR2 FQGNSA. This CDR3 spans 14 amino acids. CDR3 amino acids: CASSLVDRAHEQYF. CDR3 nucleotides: TGTGCCAGCAGCCTCGTGGACAGGGCCCACGAGCAGTACTTC.

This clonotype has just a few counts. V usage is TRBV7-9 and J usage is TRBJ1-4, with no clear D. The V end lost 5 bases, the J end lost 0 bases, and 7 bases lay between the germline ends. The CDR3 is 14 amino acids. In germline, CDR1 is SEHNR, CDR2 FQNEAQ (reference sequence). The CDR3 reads CASSVWSTNEKLFF. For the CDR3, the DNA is TGTGCCAGCAGCGTCTGGTCAACTAATGAAAAACTGTTTTTT.

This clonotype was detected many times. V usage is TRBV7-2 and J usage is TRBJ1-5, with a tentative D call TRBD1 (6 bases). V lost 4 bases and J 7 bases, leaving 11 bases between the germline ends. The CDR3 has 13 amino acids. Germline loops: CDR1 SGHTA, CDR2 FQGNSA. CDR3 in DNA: TGTGCCAGCAGCTCACAGGGAGACCAGCCCCAGCATTTT. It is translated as CASSSQGDQPQHF.